Listed below are T cell receptor beta chains from one sample, sequenced in a study of T cell responses to AZD1222 COVID-19 vaccine. Here immunoSEQ multiplex PCR was the method, and the copy in TCRdb shows in-frame clones only, minus some. The sample holds tens of thousands of clones, 80% to 90% seen once. The material was peripheral blood, obtained 28 days after the second AZD1222 dose. The receptor source for this set is an adult who received the AZD1222 COVID-19 vaccine. CDR3s include the opening cysteine and the closing phenylalanine or tryptophan.

TRBV7-2	TRBJ1-1	CASSYIPGNTEAFF
TRBV5-6	TRBJ2-5	CASSPVLGSQETQYF
TRBV30	TRBJ1-2	CAWIGHQVGYTF
TRBV5-1	TRBJ2-3	CASSLSSGDTDTQYF
TRBV11-2	TRBJ2-1	CASSLGPSSYNEQFF
TRBV4-2	TRBJ1-5	CASSQEFTVNQPQHF
TRBV5-4	TRBJ2-1	CASSSSRGQDYNEQFF
TRBV6-1	TRBJ1-6	CASSERLGNSPLHF
TRBV28	TRBJ2-1	CASSLAGEWAYYNEQFF
TRBV6-5	TRBJ1-5	CASWKGAYGNQPQHF
TRBV19	TRBJ1-2	CASSTSGTGGVYGYTF
TRBV6-5	TRBJ2-5	CASGKETQYF
TRBV28	TRBJ1-2	CASSLAWMSGYTF
TRBV29-1	TRBJ2-7	CSVGVSGGGEQYF
TRBV5-1	TRBJ2-1	CASSSPGQGWYEQFF
TRBV30	TRBJ2-7	CAWSLFRGSSYEQYF
TRBV25-1	TRBJ2-3	CASSKRQDPTDTQYF
TRBV28	TRBJ2-2	CASRGRGRGNTGELFF
TRBV7-8	TRBJ1-3	CASSAQGGGNTIYF
TRBV27	TRBJ2-2	CASLPRANTGELFF
TRBV2	TRBJ2-1	CASRPGGPIGEQFF
TRBV10-3	TRBJ1-4	CASTSGTGATLSEKLFF
TRBV28	TRBJ2-1	CASSPRSLTSGGKNRNEQFF
TRBV28	TRBJ1-5	CASSASGANQPQHF
TRBV6-2/TRBV6-3	TRBJ2-7	CASSYAREGAQYF
TRBV19	TRBJ2-7	CASSIVPGRSLYEQYF
TRBV16	TRBJ1-5	CASSQSPGDSNQPQHF
TRBV19	TRBJ2-6	CASSSPGAGANVLTF
TRBV7-9	TRBJ1-2	CASTHRTGTGGRGYTF
TRBV7-2	TRBJ2-7	CASSFQGGSYEQYF
TRBV7-9	TRBJ1-4	CASSQGQAPWNEKLFF
TRBV30	TRBJ2-3	CAWSGGDTPFDTQYF
TRBV9	TRBJ2-7	CASSSPDRVNEQYF
TRBV19	TRBJ2-3	CASSTQGGTDTQYF